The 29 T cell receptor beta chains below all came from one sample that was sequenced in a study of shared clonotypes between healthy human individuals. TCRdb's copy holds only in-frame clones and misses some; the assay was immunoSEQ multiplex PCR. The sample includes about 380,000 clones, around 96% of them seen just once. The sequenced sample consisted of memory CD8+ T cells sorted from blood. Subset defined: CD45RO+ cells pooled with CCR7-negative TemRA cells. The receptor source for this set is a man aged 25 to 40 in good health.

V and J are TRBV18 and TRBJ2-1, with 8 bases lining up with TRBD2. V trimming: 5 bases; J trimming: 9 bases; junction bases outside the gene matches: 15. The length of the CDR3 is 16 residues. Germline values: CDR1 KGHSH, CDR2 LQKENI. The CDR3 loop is CASSTAAAGVSAEQFF. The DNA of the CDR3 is TGTGCCAGCTCAACCGCTGCAGCGGGAGTATCTGCTGAGCAGTTCTTC.

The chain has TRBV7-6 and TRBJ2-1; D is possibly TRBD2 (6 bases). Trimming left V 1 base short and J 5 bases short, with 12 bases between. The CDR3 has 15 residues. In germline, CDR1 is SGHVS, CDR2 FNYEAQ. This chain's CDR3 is CASSLGASVDNEQFF. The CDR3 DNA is TGTGCCAGCAGCTTAGGGGCTAGCGTCGACAATGAGCAGTTCTTC.

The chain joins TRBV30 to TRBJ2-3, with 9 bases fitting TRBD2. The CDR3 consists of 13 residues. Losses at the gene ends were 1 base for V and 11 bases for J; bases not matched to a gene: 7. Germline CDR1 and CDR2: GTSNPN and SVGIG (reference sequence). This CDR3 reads CAWSDNSGSGQYF. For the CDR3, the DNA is TGTGCCTGGAGTGATAATAGCGGGAGCGGGCAGTATTTT.

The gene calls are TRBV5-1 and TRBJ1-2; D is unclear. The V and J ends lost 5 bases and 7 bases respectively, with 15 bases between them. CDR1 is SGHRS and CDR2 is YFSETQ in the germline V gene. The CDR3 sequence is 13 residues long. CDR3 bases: TGCGCCAGCAGGGAGGGCGTCAGAGGTGGCTACACCTTC. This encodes CASREGVRGGYTF.

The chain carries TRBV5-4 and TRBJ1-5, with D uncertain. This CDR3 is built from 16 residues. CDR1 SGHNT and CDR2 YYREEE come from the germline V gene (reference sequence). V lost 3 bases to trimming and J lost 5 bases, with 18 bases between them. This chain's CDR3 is CASSSSGDELDQPQHF. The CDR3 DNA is TGTGCCAGCAGCTCGTCTGGGGATGAGTTGGATCAGCCCCAGCATTTT.

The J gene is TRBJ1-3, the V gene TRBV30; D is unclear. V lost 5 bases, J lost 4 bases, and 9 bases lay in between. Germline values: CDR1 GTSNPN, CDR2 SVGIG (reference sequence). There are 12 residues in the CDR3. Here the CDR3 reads CAWVTDGNTIYF. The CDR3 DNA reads TGTGCCTGGGTTACGGACGGAAACACCATATATTTT. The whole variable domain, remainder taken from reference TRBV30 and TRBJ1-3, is SQTIHQWPATLVQPVGSPLSLECTVEGTSNPNLYWYRQAAGRGLQLLFYSVGIGQISSEVPQNLSASRPQDRQFILSSKKLLLSDSGFYLCAWVTDGNTIYFGEGSWLTVV.

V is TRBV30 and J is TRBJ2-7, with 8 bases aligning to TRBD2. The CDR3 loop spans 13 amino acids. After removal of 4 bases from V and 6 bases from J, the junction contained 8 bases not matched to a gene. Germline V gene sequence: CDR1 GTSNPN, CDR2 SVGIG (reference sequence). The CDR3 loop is CAWNVGGLGEQYF. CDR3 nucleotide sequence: TGTGCCTGGAATGTTGGGGGACTAGGCGAGCAGTACTTC.

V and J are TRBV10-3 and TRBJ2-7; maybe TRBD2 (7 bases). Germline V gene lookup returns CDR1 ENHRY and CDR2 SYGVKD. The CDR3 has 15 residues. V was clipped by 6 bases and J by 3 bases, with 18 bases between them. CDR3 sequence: CAIRMGGGGLYEQYF. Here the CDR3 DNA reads TGTGCCATCAGGATGGGGGGAGGGGGTCTCTACGAGCAGTACTTC.

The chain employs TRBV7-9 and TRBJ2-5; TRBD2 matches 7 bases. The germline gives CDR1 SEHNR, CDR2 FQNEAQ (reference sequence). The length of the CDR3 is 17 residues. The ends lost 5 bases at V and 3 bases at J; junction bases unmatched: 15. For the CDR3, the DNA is TGTGCCAGCAGCATCCCAGTGGGGGGAGGGCCGAAAGAGACCCAGTACTTC. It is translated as CASSIPVGGGPKETQYF.

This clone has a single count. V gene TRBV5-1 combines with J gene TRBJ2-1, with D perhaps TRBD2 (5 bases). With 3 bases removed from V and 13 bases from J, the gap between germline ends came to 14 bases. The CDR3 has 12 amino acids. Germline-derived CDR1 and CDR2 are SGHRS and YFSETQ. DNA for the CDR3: TGCGCCAGCAGCTCAGGACTGCCCAGCCAGTTCTTC. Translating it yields CASSSGLPSQFF.

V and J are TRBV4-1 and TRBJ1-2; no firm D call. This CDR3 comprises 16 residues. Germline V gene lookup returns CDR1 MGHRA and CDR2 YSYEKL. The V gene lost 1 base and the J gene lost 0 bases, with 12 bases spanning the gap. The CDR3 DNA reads TGCGCCAGCAGCCAAGGGCCAGCCGCCTCTAACTATGGCTACACCTTC. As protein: CASSQGPAASNYGYTF.

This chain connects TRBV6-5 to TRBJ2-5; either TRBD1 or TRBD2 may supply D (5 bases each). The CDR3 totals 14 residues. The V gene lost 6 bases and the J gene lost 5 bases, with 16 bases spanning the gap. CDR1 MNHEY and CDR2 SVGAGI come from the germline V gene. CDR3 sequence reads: CASRDAGGRETQYF. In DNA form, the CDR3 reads TGTGCCAGCAGGGACGCTGGGGGAAGGGAGACCCAGTACTTC.

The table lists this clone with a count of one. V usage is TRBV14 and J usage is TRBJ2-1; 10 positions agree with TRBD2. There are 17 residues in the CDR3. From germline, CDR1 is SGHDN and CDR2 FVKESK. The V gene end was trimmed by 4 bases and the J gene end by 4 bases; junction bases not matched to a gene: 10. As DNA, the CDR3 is TGTGCCAGCAGCCCAAGGCGGACTAGCGGAATTTACAATGAGCAGTTCTTC. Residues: CASSPRRTSGIYNEQFF.

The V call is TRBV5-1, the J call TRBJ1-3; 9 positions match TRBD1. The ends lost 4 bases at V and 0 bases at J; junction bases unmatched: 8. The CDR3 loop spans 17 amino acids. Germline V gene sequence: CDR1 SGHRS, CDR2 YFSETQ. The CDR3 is CASSAVGQGPSGNTIYF. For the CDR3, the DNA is TGCGCCAGCAGCGCCGTGGGACAGGGCCCCTCTGGAAACACCATATATTTT.

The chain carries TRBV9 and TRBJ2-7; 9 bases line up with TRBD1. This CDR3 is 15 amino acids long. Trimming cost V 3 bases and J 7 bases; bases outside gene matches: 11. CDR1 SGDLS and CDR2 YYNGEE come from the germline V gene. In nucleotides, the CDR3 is TGTGCCAGCAGCGGGCCCGGGACAGGGCTTAAGGAGCAGTACTTC. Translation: CASSGPGTGLKEQYF.

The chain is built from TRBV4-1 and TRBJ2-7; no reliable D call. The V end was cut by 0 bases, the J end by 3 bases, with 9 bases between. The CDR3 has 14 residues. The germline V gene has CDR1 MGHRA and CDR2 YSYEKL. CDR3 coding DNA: TGCGCCAGCAGCCAAGACAGTTCCTACTACGAGCAGTACTTC. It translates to CASSQDSSYYEQYF.

CDR3 in DNA: TGTGCCAGCTCACCACAAGCCAAAAACATTCAGTACTTC. Amino acid sequence: CASSPQAKNIQYF. The chain is built from TRBV18 and TRBJ2-4; unclear D gene. Germline loops: CDR1 KGHSH, CDR2 LQKENI. V lost 1 base to trimming and J lost 0 bases, with 1 base between them. The CDR3 runs 13 residues. Full variable domain (outside the CDR3, taken from reference TRBV18 and TRBJ2-4): NAGVMQNPRHLVRRRGQEARLRCSPMKGHSHVYWYRQLPEEGLKFMVYLQKENIIDESGMPKERFSAEFPKEGPSILRIQQVVRGDSAAYFCASSPQAKNIQYFGAGTRLSVL.

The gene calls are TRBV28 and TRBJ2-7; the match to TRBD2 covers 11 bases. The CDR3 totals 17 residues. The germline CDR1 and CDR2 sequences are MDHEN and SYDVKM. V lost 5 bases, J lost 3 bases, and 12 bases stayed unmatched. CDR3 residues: CASSPGLSTSGDYEQYF. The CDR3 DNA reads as TGTGCCAGCAGTCCCGGCCTCTCGACTAGCGGGGACTACGAGCAGTACTTC.

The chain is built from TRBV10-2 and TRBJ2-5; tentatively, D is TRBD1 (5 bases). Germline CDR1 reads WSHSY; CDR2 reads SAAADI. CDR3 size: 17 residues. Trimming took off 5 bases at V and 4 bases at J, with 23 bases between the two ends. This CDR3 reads CASSQPFGWLQGETQYF. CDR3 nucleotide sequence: TGCGCCAGCAGTCAACCCTTCGGTTGGCTCCAGGGAGAGACCCAGTACTTC.

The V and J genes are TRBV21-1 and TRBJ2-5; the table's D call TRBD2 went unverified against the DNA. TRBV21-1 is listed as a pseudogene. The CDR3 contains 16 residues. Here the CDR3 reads CASSKVMASGEETQYF. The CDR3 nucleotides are TGTGCCAGCAGCAAAGTTATGGCTAGCGGGGAAGAGACCCAGTACTTC.

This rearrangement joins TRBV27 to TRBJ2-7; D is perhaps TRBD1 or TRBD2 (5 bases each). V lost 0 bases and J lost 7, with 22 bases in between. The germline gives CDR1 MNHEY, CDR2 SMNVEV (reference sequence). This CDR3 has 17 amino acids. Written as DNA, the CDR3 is TGTGCCAGCAGTTTATCGGTAGGGACCCAAAGATCGGGAGAGCAGTACTTC. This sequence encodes CASSLSVGTQRSGEQYF.

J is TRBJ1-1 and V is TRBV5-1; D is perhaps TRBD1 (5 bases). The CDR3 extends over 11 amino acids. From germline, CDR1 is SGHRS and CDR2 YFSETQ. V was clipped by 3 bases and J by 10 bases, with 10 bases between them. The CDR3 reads CASSSQGGAFF. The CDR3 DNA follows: TGCGCCAGCAGCTCTCAGGGTGGAGCTTTCTTT.

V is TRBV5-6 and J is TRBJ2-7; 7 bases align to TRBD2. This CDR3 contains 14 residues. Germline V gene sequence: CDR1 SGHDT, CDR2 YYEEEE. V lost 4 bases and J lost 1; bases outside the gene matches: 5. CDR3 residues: CASSNLGLSYEQYF. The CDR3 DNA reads TGTGCCAGCAGCAACCTGGGACTATCCTACGAGCAGTACTTC.

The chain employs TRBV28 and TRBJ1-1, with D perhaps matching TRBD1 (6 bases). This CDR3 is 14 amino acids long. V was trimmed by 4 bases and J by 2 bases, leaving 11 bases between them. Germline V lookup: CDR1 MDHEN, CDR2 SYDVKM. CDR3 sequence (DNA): TGTGCCAGCAGTTCAGGGGCCGTTAACACTGAAGCTTTCTTT. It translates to CASSSGAVNTEAFF.

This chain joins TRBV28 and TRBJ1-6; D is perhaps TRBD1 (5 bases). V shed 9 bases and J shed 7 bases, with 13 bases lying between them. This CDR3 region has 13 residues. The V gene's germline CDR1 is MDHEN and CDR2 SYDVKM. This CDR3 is CASWGNLNSPLHF. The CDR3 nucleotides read TGTGCCAGTTGGGGGAACTTGAATTCACCCCTCCACTTT.

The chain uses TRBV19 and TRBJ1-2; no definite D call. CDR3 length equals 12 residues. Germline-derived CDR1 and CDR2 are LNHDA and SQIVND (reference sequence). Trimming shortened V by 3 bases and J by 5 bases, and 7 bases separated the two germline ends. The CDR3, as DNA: TGTGCCAGTAGTATGCACGAATATGGCTACACCTTC. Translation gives CASSMHEYGYTF.

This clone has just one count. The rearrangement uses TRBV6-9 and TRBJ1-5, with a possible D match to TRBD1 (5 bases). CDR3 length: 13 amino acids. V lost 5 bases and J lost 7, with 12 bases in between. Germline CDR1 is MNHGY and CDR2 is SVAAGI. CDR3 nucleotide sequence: TGTGCCAGCAGTGCACGACAGAAGCAGCCCCAGCATTTT. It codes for CASSARQKQPQHF.

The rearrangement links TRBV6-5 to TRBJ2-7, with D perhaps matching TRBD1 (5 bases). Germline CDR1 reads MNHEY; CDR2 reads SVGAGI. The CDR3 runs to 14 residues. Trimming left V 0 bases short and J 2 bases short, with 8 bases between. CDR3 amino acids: CASSYSTRAYEQYF. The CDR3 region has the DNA TGTGCCAGCAGTTACTCGACCAGGGCCTACGAGCAGTACTTC.

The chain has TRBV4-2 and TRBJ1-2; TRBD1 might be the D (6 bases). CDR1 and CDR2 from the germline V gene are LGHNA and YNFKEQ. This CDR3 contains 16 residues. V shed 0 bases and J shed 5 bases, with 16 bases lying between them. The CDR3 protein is CASSQEGADGIYGYTF. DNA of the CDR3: TGTGCCAGCAGCCAAGAGGGGGCAGACGGGATATATGGCTACACCTTC.